This T cell receptor (beta chain) came from a study of shared clonotypes between healthy human individuals. Study-wide results and caveats: Generation probability values for non-shared clonotypes were lower than those for clonotypes shared by all four donors.

At deep level, the assay was performed. The protocol was immunoSEQ multiplex PCR, while the TCRdb copy is restricted to in-frame clones and leaves out a portion. The sample lists millions of clones, 93% occurring once. The germline V gene encodes CDR1 MDHEN and CDR2 SYDVKM. The CDR3 length is 13 residues. For this clone: Its specificity is not known.

The naive CD8 fraction comprised CD45RO-negative cells positively selected for CCR7 and excluded terminally differentiated effector memory CD45RA+ cells. All donors were healthy HIV-negative adults lacking recent acute infections or vaccinations. The sequence was obtained from a man aged 18 to 29 in good health. Some clones in this sample may be carry-over from other donors' samples. Sequenced: naive CD8+ T cells from PBMCs. This chain joins TRBV28 and TRBJ2-4, with TRBD2 matching 9 bases. Here the CDR3 DNA reads TGTGGATCGGGACTAGCTTTGGGAAACATTCAGTACTTC. It specifies CGSGLALGNIQYF.